This T cell receptor (beta chain) was captured in a study of graft-versus-host responses after intestinal transplantation. Broader study findings: Maximum circulating GvH clone levels tracked with early post-transplant HvG decreases. GvH clones occurred in recipient marrow; some first appeared in ileum or blood.

To note about this clone: What it recognizes is unknown.

This CDR3 is 16 amino acids long. Germline CDR1 SGDLS, CDR2 YYNGEE. V was clipped by 2 bases and J by 0 bases, with 14 bases between them. Profiling relied on immunoSEQ multiplex PCR, and the TCRdb table lists in-frame clones only, not all of them. The sample comprises around 110,000 clones, around nine tenths of which are singletons, and about 0.25% rests with the top ten. This chain links TRBV9 with TRBJ1-1; D is perhaps TRBD1 (5 bases). The source material was unstimulated CD4+ T cells sorted from spleen or lymph node cells, sampled before transplant. The sequence was obtained from a human donor who was the organ donor for an intestinal transplant. The CDR3 DNA follows: TGTGCCAGCAGCGTCGATACGTCGGGACTGAACACTGAAGCTTTCTTT. This encodes CASSVDTSGLNTEAFF.